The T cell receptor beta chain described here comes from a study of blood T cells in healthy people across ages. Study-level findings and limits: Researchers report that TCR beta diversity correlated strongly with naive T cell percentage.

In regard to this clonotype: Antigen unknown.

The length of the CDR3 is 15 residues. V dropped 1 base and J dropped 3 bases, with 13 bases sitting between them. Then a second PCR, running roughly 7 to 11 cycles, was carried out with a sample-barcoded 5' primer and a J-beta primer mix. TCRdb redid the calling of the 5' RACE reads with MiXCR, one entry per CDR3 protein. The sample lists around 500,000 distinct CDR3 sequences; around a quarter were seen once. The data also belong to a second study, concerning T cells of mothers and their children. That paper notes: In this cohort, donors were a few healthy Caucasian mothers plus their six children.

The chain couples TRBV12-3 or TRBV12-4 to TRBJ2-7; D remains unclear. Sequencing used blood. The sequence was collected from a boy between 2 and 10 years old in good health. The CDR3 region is CASSLGSAGGYEQYF. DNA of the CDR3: TGTGCCAGCAGTTTAGGTTCAGCCGGCGGCTACGAGCAGTACTTC.